This entry is about one T cell receptor (beta chain). This sample is part of a study of cytomegalovirus exposure and HLA in healthy donors. CDR1 is SNHLY, CDR2 FYNNEI, per germline. V dropped 8 bases and J dropped 3; count of bases not matched to a gene: 10. This CDR3 spans 14 amino acids. PCR used 60 Vbeta primers and 13 Jbeta primers. Assay: immunoSEQ multiplex PCR; the TCRdb copy retains only in-frame clones and omits some. In the table there are about 150,000 clones, about two thirds of which are singletons. Specimen: PBMCs. J is TRBJ2-7 and V is TRBV2; 7 positions agree with TRBD2. This receptor was identified in a woman between 18 and 29 years old in good health and CMV-seronegative. CDR3 protein: CASGLGGLNYEQYF. In nucleotides, the CDR3 is TGTGCCAGCGGCTTGGGGGGGTTAAACTACGAGCAGTACTTC.